This T cell receptor beta chain was recovered during a study of blood T cells in healthy people across ages. Notes on the study in general: Significant beta diversity loss was already apparent by age approximately 37, declining roughly linearly. Naive and antigen-experienced cells could not be conclusively compared, given unsorted PBMCs. There was a strong correlation between TCR beta diversity and naive T cell percentage.

For the second PCR, which ran for about 7 to 11 cycles, a sample-barcoded 5' primer and a J-beta primer mix were used. TCRdb recomputed calls from the 5' RACE reads with MiXCR, one row per CDR3 protein. In the table there are 1.5 million to 2 million distinct CDR3 sequences, just under 50% of which are singletons. Regarding this clonotype: Its antigen is as yet unknown. One end of the junction varies from germline; a read error may be responsible.

Donor samples were obtained from healthy Caucasian individuals from Russia, aged about 6 to 95. The CDR3 is 14 amino acids. Germline CDR1 is SGDLS and CDR2 is YYNGEE. Sequencing input: blood. The TCR was taken from a woman in her thirties or forties in good health. The rearrangement links TRBV9 to TRBJ2-7, with TRBD1 matching 8 bases. Judging by the DNA end, TRBJ2-5 fits better; the J call may be wrong. The CDR3 nucleotides are TGTGTCAGCAGTCCAAGCCAGGGGGCCGAGACCCAGTACTTC. This translates into CVSSPSQGAETQYF.